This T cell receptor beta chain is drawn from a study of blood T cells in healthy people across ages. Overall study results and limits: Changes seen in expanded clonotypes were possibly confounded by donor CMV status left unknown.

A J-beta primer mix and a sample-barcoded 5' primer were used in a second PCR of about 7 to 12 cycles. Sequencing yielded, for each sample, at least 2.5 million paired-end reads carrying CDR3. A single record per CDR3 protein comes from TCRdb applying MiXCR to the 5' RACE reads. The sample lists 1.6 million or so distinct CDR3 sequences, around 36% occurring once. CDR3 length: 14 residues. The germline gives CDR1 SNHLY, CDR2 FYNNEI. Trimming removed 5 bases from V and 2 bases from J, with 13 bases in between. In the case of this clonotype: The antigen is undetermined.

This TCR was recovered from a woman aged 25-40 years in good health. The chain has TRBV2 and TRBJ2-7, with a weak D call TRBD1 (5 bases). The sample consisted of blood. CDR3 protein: CASSFKGHPYEQYF. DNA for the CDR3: TGTGCCAGCAGTTTCAAGGGGCACCCCTACGAGCAGTACTTC.